What follows are 32 T cell receptor beta chains derived from one specimen sequenced in a study of cytomegalovirus exposure and HLA in healthy donors. It was with 60 Vbeta and 13 Jbeta primers that the PCR ran. Method: immunoSEQ multiplex PCR; TCRdb's copy keeps in-frame clones and lacks some. The sample has about 180,000 clones, 80% seen once. Source material: PBMCs. The receptors stem from a man under 40 in good health and CMV-seropositive.

The gene calls are TRBV28 and TRBJ2-7; unclear D gene. The CDR3 sequence is 13 residues long. Germline loops: CDR1 MDHEN, CDR2 SYDVKM. Trimming pared 3 bases from V and 3 bases from J, leaving 9 bases between. The CDR3 sequence: CASSFRSIYEQYF. CDR3 DNA: TGTGCCAGCAGTTTCCGGTCAATCTACGAGCAGTACTTC.

This rearrangement joins TRBV2 to TRBJ2-7; D is possibly TRBD1 (6 bases). Germline CDR1 and CDR2: SNHLY and FYNNEI. Trimming removed 5 bases at V and 3 bases at J, with 8 bases between. The CDR3 sequence is 12 residues long. CDR3 amino acids: CASSRGGYEQYF. The CDR3 coding sequence is TGTGCCAGCAGTCGAGGGGGCTACGAGCAGTACTTC.

CDR3 region: CATSRGTGWTEAYEQYF. CDR3 in DNA: TGTGCCACCAGCAGGGGGACAGGGTGGACCGAGGCCTACGAGCAGTACTTC. The chain is built from TRBV15 and TRBJ2-7, with 9 bases fitting TRBD1. This CDR3 spans 17 amino acids. Germline CDR1 reads LNHNV; CDR2 reads YYDKDF (reference sequence). Trimming cost V 3 bases and J 2 bases; bases outside gene matches: 11.

The chain employs TRBV4-1 and TRBJ2-7, with 13 positions matching TRBD2. The CDR3 loop spans 15 amino acids. Germline V lookup: CDR1 MGHRA, CDR2 YSYEKL. Trimming at V came to 3 bases and at J to 4 bases, leaving 3 bases not matched to a gene. The CDR3, as DNA: TGCGCCAGCAGCCAGGCGGGACTAGCGGGATACGAGCAGTACTTC. Its translation: CASSQAGLAGYEQYF.

The chain combines TRBV4-3 with TRBJ1-3; the D is unclear. Per the germline V gene, CDR1 is LGHNA and CDR2 is YSLEER. The CDR3 contains 15 residues. With 0 bases removed from V and 4 bases from J, the gap between germline ends came to 10 bases. For the CDR3, the DNA is TGCGCCAGCAGCCAAGATTCGGTGCAAGGAAACACCATATATTTT. Protein sequence: CASSQDSVQGNTIYF.

V gene TRBV30 combines with J gene TRBJ1-1, with D hard to call. CDR3 length: 13 amino acids. V gave up 2 bases and J gave up 4 bases, with 11 bases separating them. CDR1 and CDR2 from the germline V gene are GTSNPN and SVGIG (reference sequence). CDR3 nucleotides: TGTGCCTGGAGTATCTGGGAGGGCACTGAAGCTTTCTTT. Translation gives CAWSIWEGTEAFF.

The rearrangement links TRBV18 to TRBJ1-1, with D hard to call. Trimming pared 4 bases from V and 1 base from J, leaving 7 bases between. CDR3 length: 13 residues. Germline V gene lookup returns CDR1 KGHSH and CDR2 LQKENI. The CDR3 here is CASSLGGNTEAFF. The CDR3 region has the DNA TGTGCCAGCTCACTCGGTGGGAACACTGAAGCTTTCTTT.

The rearrangement joins TRBV11-2 to TRBJ1-5, with D possibly being TRBD1 (5 bases). Germline V CDR1 and CDR2: SGHAT, FQNNGV. Trimming took 3 bases from V and 4 from J, leaving 10 bases between them. The CDR3 runs to 14 residues. The CDR3 here is CASSLGQGNQPQHF. The DNA of the CDR3 is TGTGCCAGCAGCTTGGGGCAGGGAAATCAGCCCCAGCATTTT. Supplemented by reference TRBV11-2 and TRBJ1-5, the full variable domain reads EAGVAQSPRYKIIEKRQSVAFWCNPISGHATLYWYQQILGQGPKLLIQFQNNGVVDDSQLPKDRFSAERLKGVDSTLKIQPAKLEDSAVYLCASSLGQGNQPQHFGDGTRLSIL.

The chain is built from TRBV19 and TRBJ1-5, with a weak D call TRBD1 (5 bases). The CDR3 length is 14 residues. V was pared by 2 bases and J by 9 bases, with 14 bases between. The germline gives CDR1 LNHDA, CDR2 SQIVND (reference sequence). CDR3 loop: CASSIIESRGPQHF. The CDR3 nucleotides are TGTGCCAGTAGTATAATCGAATCAAGGGGGCCCCAGCATTTT. The full variable domain, in which reference TRBV19 and TRBJ1-5 provide the parts outside the CDR3, is DGGITQSPKYLFRKEGQNVTLSCEQNLNHDAMYWYRQDPGQGLRLIYYSQIVNDFQKGDIAEGYSVSREKKESFPLTVTSAQKNPTAFYLCASSIIESRGPQHFGDGTRLSIL.

V and J are TRBV4-1 and TRBJ1-1, with D uncertain. There are 15 residues in the CDR3. Germline values: CDR1 MGHRA, CDR2 YSYEKL. V lost 4 bases and J lost 0, with 12 bases in between. The CDR3 region is CASSRPGTLNTEAFF. CDR3 DNA: TGCGCCAGCAGCCGACCGGGAACTCTGAACACTGAAGCTTTCTTT.

The gene calls are TRBV11-2 and TRBJ2-7; 9 bases match TRBD2. V gave up 0 bases and J gave up 7 bases; unmatched junction bases: 10. CDR1 and CDR2 (germline): SGHAT, FQNNGV. This CDR3 is built from 16 residues. CDR3 amino acids: CASSLEVGGGAEEQYF. CDR3 nucleotides: TGTGCCAGCAGCTTAGAGGTTGGCGGGGGGGCTGAAGAGCAGTACTTC.

This chain connects TRBV18 to TRBJ1-6, with 8 bases aligning to TRBD1. Germline CDR1 is KGHSH and CDR2 is LQKENI. Trimming took 5 bases from V and 8 from J; bases not matched to a gene: 5. The CDR3 sequence is 14 residues long. The CDR3 nucleotides are TGTGCCAGCTCAGCGACAGGGGCGGATTCACCCCTCCACTTT. This codes for CASSATGADSPLHF.

This sequence joins TRBV27 and TRBJ2-2; TRBD1 agrees at 9 bases. Germline V gene data show CDR1 as MNHEY and CDR2 as SMNVEV (reference sequence). The CDR3 spans 16 residues. V lost 2 bases to trimming and J lost 7 bases; unmatched junction nucleotides: 8. CDR3: CASSLNSGQGGGELFF. Written as DNA, the CDR3 is TGTGCCAGCAGTTTAAATTCGGGACAGGGAGGCGGGGAGCTGTTTTTT.

Written as DNA, the CDR3 is TGTGCCAGCAGTTTGTCGGGGTCCCACAATGAGCAGTTCTTC. Amino acids: CASSLSGSHNEQFF. The genes are TRBV28 and TRBJ2-1, with a possible D match to TRBD2 (5 bases). V was pared by 3 bases and J by 5 bases, with 11 bases between. Germline V lookup: CDR1 MDHEN, CDR2 SYDVKM. CDR3 length: 14 amino acids.

The chain uses TRBV7-2 and TRBJ1-6, with 9 nucleotides matching TRBD1. There are 17 residues in the CDR3. Trimming cost V 3 bases and J 8 bases; bases outside gene matches: 11. Looked up from germline, CDR1 is SGHTA and CDR2 is FQGNSA. CDR3 DNA: TGTGCCAGCAGCTTTCTTTCACCGGGACAGGGCGATTCACCCCTCCACTTT. As protein: CASSFLSPGQGDSPLHF.

This chain joins TRBV5-1 and TRBJ2-5; 9 bases match TRBD1. Germline V gives CDR1 SGHRS, CDR2 YFSETQ. V lost 6 bases and J lost 4; bases outside the gene matches: 7. The CDR3 consists of 14 residues. CDR3 amino acids: CASNNRGRRETQYF. The CDR3 DNA follows: TGCGCCAGCAACAACAGGGGGCGCAGAGAGACCCAGTACTTC.

The J gene is TRBJ2-1, the V gene TRBV30; 12 bases line up with TRBD2. Germline loops: CDR1 GTSNPN, CDR2 SVGIG (reference sequence). V trimming: 3 bases; J trimming: 6 bases; junction bases outside the gene matches: 9. This CDR3 has 16 amino acids. The CDR3 nucleotides read TGTGCCTGGAGGGGCCTAGCGGGAGGGCCGGTCAATGAGCAGTTCTTC. It specifies CAWRGLAGGPVNEQFF.

CDR3 protein: CASSRRTSTDTQYF. CDR3 bases: TGTGCCAGTAGTCGGAGGACCTCCACAGATACGCAGTATTTT. The chain recombines TRBV19 with TRBJ2-3; a weak D match, TRBD2 (5 bases). The V gene lost 5 bases and the J gene lost 2 bases, with 11 bases spanning the gap. From germline, CDR1 is LNHDA and CDR2 SQIVND (reference sequence). The CDR3 runs 14 residues. Variable domain in full (rest from reference TRBV19 and TRBJ2-3): DGGITQSPKYLFRKEGQNVTLSCEQNLNHDAMYWYRQDPGQGLRLIYYSQIVNDFQKGDIAEGYSVSREKKESFPLTVTSAQKNPTAFYLCASSRRTSTDTQYFGPGTRLTVL.

This clone is judged medium-sized. The chain recombines TRBV6-1 with TRBJ2-7, with 10 bases that match TRBD1. CDR1 MNHNS and CDR2 SASEGT come from the germline V gene. The V gene end was trimmed by 2 bases and the J gene end by 6 bases; junction bases not matched to a gene: 10. The CDR3 covers 16 residues. The CDR3 nucleotides are TGTGCCAGCAGTGAATTGGAGGGACAGGGGCCTATCGAGCAGTACTTC. It encodes CASSELEGQGPIEQYF.

The rearrangement links TRBV7-8 to TRBJ2-7, with 7 bases that match TRBD1. The V gene end was trimmed by 5 bases and the J gene end by 5 bases; junction bases not matched to a gene: 9. Germline CDR1 SGHVS, CDR2 FQNEAQ. The CDR3 length is 14 residues. This chain's CDR3 is CASSAFTGADEQYF. CDR3 sequence (DNA): TGTGCCAGCAGCGCTTTTACAGGGGCCGACGAGCAGTACTTC.

The chain is built from TRBV6-5 and TRBJ1-5; unclear D gene. The V end lost 7 bases, the J end lost 0 bases, and 7 bases lay between the germline ends. In germline, CDR1 is MNHEY, CDR2 SVGAGI. This CDR3 region has 13 residues. The CDR3 reads CASKRASNQPQHF. DNA for the CDR3: TGTGCCAGCAAACGAGCTAGCAATCAGCCCCAGCATTTT.

This clone has only a few counts. The chain has TRBV6-6 and TRBJ1-6; D gene uncertain. CDR1 MNHNY and CDR2 SVGAGI come from the germline V gene (reference sequence). Trimming stripped 6 bases from V and 4 bases from J, with 13 bases between. The CDR3 extends over 15 amino acids. CDR3 bases: TGTGCCAGCAGCCACCGGGAGCTATATAATTCACCCCTCCACTTT. Protein: CASSHRELYNSPLHF.

This chain joins TRBV7-9 and TRBJ2-7; TRBD1 aligns across 7 bases. CDR1 and CDR2 (germline): SEHNR, FQNEAQ (reference sequence). V was pared by 5 bases and J by 0 bases, with 7 bases of the junction left unmatched. The CDR3 runs 15 residues. CDR3 DNA sequence: TGTGCCAGCAGCCGGACAGGTGGAGGCTCCTACGAGCAGTACTTC. Translated, it gives CASSRTGGGSYEQYF.

The CDR3 sequence: CASSIVGTSGTYTDTQYF. The CDR3, as DNA: TGTGCCAGTAGTATAGTGGGGACTAGCGGGACTTACACAGATACGCAGTATTTT. The chain carries TRBV19 and TRBJ2-3; 13 nucleotides align to TRBD2. V trimming: 1 base; J trimming: 2 bases; junction bases outside the gene matches: 6. The length of the CDR3 is 18 residues. Germline V lookup: CDR1 LNHDA, CDR2 SQIVND (reference sequence).

In this sample, this clone turned up a few times. The chain employs TRBV6-5 and TRBJ2-1; tentatively, D is TRBD2 (6 bases). The germline V gene encodes CDR1 MNHEY and CDR2 SVGAGI. The V and J ends lost 2 bases and 3 bases respectively, with 11 bases between them. This CDR3 has 15 residues. CDR3 nucleotide sequence: TGTGCCAGCAGTTACGAGGGGACTCACTACAATGAGCAGTTCTTC. Its translation: CASSYEGTHYNEQFF.

The J gene is TRBJ1-2, the V gene TRBV5-1, with a tentative D call TRBD1 (5 bases). V lost 0 bases and J lost 8, with 14 bases in between. Germline V lookup: CDR1 SGHRS, CDR2 YFSETQ. The CDR3 loop spans 14 amino acids. For the CDR3, the DNA is TGCGCCAGCAGCTTGGCCGGAGGGGACCACGGCTACACCTTC. This encodes CASSLAGGDHGYTF. Based on the CDR3 plus reference TRBV5-1 and TRBJ1-2, the full variable domain is KAGVTQTPRYLIKTRGQQVTLSCSPISGHRSVSWYQQTPGQGLQFLFEYFSETQRNKGNFPGRFSGRQFSNSRSEMNVSTLELGDSALYLCASSLAGGDHGYTFGSGTRLTVV.

The chain joins TRBV9 to TRBJ1-6; 9 bases align to TRBD1. V lost 0 bases to trimming and J lost 10 bases; unmatched junction nucleotides: 11. Germline V gene lookup returns CDR1 SGDLS and CDR2 YYNGEE. The CDR3 consists of 17 residues. This CDR3 reads CASSVAGAGTGSSPLHF. As DNA, the CDR3 is TGTGCCAGCAGCGTAGCTGGGGCCGGGACAGGGAGCTCACCCCTCCACTTT.

This chain uses TRBV7-9 with TRBJ2-2, with 7 nucleotides matching TRBD1. There are 16 residues in the CDR3. J gave up 7 bases and V 5 bases, and 13 bases lay outside the gene matches. The germline gives CDR1 SEHNR, CDR2 FQNEAQ (reference sequence). The CDR3 DNA sequence: TGTGCCAGCAGCGAAGCAGGGGGTGTTGTCGGCGGGGAGCTGTTTTTT. Its protein product is CASSEAGGVVGGELFF. Together with reference TRBV7-9 and TRBJ2-2, the CDR3 gives the full variable domain: DTGVSQNPRHKITKRGQNVTFRCDPISEHNRLYWYRQTLGQGPEFLTYFQNEAQLEKSRLLSDRFSAERPKGSFSTLEIQRTEQGDSAMYLCASSEAGGVVGGELFFGEGSRLTVL.

This rearrangement joins TRBV9 to TRBJ2-1; D not certain. The length of the CDR3 is 15 residues. The germline CDR1 and CDR2 sequences are SGDLS and YYNGEE. V was trimmed by 0 bases and J by 0 bases, leaving 7 bases between them. CDR3 in amino acids: CASSVVPISYNEQFF. The DNA for the CDR3 is TGTGCCAGCAGCGTAGTTCCTATCTCCTACAATGAGCAGTTCTTC. Combining the CDR3 with reference TRBV9 and TRBJ2-1 gives the whole variable domain DSGVTQTPKHLITATGQRVTLRCSPRSGDLSVYWYQQSLDQGLQFLIQYYNGEERAKGNILERFSAQQFPDLHSELNLSSLELGDSALYFCASSVVPISYNEQFFGPGTRLTVL.

The chain employs TRBV5-1 and TRBJ2-7, with TRBD2 matching over 11 bases. The germline CDR1 and CDR2 sequences are SGHRS and YFSETQ. CDR3 length: 18 amino acids. Losses at the gene ends were 0 bases for V and 6 bases for J; bases not matched to a gene: 14. The DNA for the CDR3 is TGCGCCAGCAGCTTGGCCGGCGTAAGGCTAGCGGGAGGCGGCGAGCAGTACTTC. Its translation is CASSLAGVRLAGGGEQYF.

This clone came up once. The rearrangement joins TRBV6-1 to TRBJ2-3; D might be TRBD1 (6 bases). The CDR3 contains 16 residues. The V gene's germline CDR1 is MNHNS and CDR2 SASEGT. V shed 2 bases and J shed 5 bases, with 17 bases lying between them. The CDR3, as DNA: TGTGCCAGCAGTGAATCAAGGGGGACGGTTGGAGATACGCAGTATTTT. It translates to CASSESRGTVGDTQYF.

The chain is built from TRBV4-1 and TRBJ2-3; no clear D. This CDR3 spans 15 amino acids. Trimming removed 3 bases at V and 1 base at J, with 11 bases between. Per the germline V gene, CDR1 is MGHRA and CDR2 is YSYEKL. This CDR3 reads CASSHVGRRTDTQYF. CDR3 bases: TGCGCCAGCAGCCACGTGGGCAGACGCACAGATACGCAGTATTTT.